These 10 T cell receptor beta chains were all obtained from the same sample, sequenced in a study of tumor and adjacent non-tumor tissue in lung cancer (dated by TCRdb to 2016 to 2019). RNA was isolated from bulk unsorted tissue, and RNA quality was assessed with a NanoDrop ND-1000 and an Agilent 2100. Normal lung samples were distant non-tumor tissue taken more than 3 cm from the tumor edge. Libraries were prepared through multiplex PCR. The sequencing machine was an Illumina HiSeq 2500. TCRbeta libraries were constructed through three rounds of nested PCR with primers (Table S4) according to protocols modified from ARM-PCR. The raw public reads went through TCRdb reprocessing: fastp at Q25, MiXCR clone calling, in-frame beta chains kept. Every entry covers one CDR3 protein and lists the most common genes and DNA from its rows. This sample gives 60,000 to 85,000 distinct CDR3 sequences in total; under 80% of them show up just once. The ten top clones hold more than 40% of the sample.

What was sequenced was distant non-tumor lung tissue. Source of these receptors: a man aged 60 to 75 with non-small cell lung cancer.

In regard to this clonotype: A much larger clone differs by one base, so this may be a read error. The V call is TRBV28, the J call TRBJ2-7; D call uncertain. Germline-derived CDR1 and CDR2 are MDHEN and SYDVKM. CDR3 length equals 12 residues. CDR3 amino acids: CAISDNSYEQYF. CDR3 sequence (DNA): TGTGCCATCAGTGATAACTCCTACGAGCAGTACTTC.

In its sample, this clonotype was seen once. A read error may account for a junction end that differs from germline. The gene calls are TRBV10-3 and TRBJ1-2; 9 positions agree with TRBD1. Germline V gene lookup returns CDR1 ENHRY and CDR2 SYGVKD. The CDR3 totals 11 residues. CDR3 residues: CAIQGAGSYTF. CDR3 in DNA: TGTGCCATACAGGGGGCTGGTAGCTATACCTTC.

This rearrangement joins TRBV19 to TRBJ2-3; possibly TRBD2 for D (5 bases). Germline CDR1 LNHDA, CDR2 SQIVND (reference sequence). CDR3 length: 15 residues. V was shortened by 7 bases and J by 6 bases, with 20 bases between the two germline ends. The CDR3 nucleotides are TGTGCCAGTAAAAGGACGAGTACGACTACGGATACGCAGTATTTT. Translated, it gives CASKRTSTTTDTQYF.

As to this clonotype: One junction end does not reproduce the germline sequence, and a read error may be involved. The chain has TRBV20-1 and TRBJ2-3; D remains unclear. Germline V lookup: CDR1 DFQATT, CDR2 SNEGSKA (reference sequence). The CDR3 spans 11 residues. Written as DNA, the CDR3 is TGCAGTCCTAGGGATCACGATACGCAGTATTTT. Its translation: CSPRDHDTQYF.

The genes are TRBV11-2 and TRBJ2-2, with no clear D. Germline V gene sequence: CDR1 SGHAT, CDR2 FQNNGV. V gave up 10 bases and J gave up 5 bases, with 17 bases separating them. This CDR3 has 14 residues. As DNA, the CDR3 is TGTGCCAACAGTAGGAGCTTAGGAACCGGGGAGCTGTTTTTT. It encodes CANSRSLGTGELFF. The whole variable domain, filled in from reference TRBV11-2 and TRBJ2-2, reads EAGVAQSPRYKIIEKRQSVAFWCNPISGHATLYWYQQILGQGPKLLIQFQNNGVVDDSQLPKDRFSAERLKGVDSTLKIQPAKLEDSAVYLCANSRSLGTGELFFGEGSRLTVL.

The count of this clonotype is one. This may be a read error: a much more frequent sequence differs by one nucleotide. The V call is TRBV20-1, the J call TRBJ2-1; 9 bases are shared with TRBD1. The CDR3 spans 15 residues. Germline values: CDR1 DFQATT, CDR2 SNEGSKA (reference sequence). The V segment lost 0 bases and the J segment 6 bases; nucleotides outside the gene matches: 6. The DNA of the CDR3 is TGCAGTGCTAGAGATGAGGACAGGGGTTTCAATGAGCAGTTCTTC. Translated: CSARDEDRGFNEQFF.

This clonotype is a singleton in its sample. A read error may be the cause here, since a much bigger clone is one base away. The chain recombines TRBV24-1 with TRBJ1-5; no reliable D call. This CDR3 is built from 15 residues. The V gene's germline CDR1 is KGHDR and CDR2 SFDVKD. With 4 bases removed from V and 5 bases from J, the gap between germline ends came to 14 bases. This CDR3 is CATSDPPVSDQPQHF. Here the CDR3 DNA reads TGTGCCACCAGTGACCCGCCAGTTTCAGATCAGCCCCAGCATTTT.

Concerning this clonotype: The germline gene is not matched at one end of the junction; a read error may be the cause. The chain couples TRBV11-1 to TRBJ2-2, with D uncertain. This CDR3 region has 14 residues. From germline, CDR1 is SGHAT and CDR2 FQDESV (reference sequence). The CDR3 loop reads CASSFISGTGELFF. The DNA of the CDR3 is TGTGCTAGCAGCTTTATTAGTGGCACTGGGGAGCTGTTTTTT.

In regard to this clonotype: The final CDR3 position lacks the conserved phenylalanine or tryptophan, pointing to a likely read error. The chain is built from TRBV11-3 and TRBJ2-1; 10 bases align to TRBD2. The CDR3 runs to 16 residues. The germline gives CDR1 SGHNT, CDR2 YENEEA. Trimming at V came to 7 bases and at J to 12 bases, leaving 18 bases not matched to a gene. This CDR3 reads CASNLNQLAGLGVQFL. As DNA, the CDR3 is TGTGCCAGCAACCTCAACCAACTAGCGGGGTTAGGTGTGCAGTTCCTC.

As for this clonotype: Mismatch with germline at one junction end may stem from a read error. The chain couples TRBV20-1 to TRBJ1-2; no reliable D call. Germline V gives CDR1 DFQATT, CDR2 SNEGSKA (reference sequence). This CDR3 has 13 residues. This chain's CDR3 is CSGRDHKNYGYTF. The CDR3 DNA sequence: TGCAGTGGTAGAGATCACAAGAACTATGGCTACACCTTC.